These 20 T cell receptor beta chains originate from one sample sequenced in a study of blood T cell repertoires in COVID-19 (dated by TCRdb to the early 2020s). Library prep was done by the immunoSEQ multiplex PCR assay. Sourced from immuneACCESS, this table was stored by TCRdb with only in-frame sequences that have V and J called. A share of the clones is absent; for the studies checked, an unresolved V gene accounts for under half, and the remainder has no known explanation. The table for this sample lists 130,000 or so clones; roughly 77% of them were counted only once. The ten largest clones take up 5% of the sample. The material sequenced was peripheral blood. Every receptor here comes from a woman between 70 and 85 years old with COVID-19, enrolled during active disease.

CDR3 residues: CASQGAANQPQHF. CDR3 nucleotide sequence: TGTGCCAGCCAGGGTGCGGCAAATCAGCCCCAGCATTTT. The J gene is TRBJ1-5, the V gene TRBV12-3 or TRBV12-4; D might be TRBD1 (5 bases). The CDR3 is 13 residues long. V lost 8 bases, J lost 4 bases, and 12 bases lay in between.

The J gene is TRBJ2-1, the V gene TRBV5-4, with D possibly matching TRBD2 (5 bases). CDR1 is SGHNT and CDR2 is YYREEE in the germline V gene (reference sequence). V was clipped by 1 base and J by 9 bases, with 17 bases between them. The CDR3 is made up of 15 amino acids. CDR3 bases: TGTGCCAGCAGCTTGAGCCCTAGCACCCCAAGTGAGCAGTTCTTC. Translated: CASSLSPSTPSEQFF.

This chain joins TRBV21-1 and TRBJ1-1. TRBV21-1 is a known pseudogene. The CDR3 has 15 residues. CDR3 in amino acids: CASSLFGGGRTEAFF. CDR3 DNA: TGTGCCAGCAGCCTGTTCGGGGGCGGGAGGACTGAAGCTTTCTTT.

The chain uses TRBV11-2 and TRBJ2-1; TRBD2 agrees at 7 bases. The CDR3 consists of 16 residues. Germline values: CDR1 SGHAT, CDR2 FQNNGV. V dropped 5 bases and J dropped 5; count of bases not matched to a gene: 12. The CDR3: CASSPKLAPTNNEQFF. The CDR3 bases are TGTGCCAGCAGCCCTAAACTAGCGCCAACTAACAATGAGCAGTTCTTC.

A few counts support this clone. The gene calls are TRBV19 and TRBJ1-6; the match to TRBD1 covers 9 bases. The CDR3 sequence is 15 residues long. The V gene's germline CDR1 is LNHDA and CDR2 SQIVND (reference sequence). V lost 6 bases, J lost 6 bases, and 6 bases stayed unmatched. The CDR3 sequence is CASSTDRGGNSPLHF. The CDR3, as DNA: TGTGCCAGTAGCACGGACAGGGGTGGTAATTCACCCCTCCACTTT.

V is TRBV3-1 (or the pseudogene TRBV3-2) and J is TRBJ2-5; 9 nucleotides match TRBD2. V gave up 1 base and J gave up 2 bases; unmatched junction bases: 2. The CDR3 loop spans 15 amino acids. The germline V gene encodes CDR1 LGHDT and CDR2 YNNKEL (reference sequence). CDR3 DNA: TGTGCCAGCAGCCAAGGCGGGGGGGTACAAGAGACCCAGTACTTC. It specifies CASSQGGGVQETQYF.

This sequence joins TRBV10-3 and TRBJ1-3, with D hard to call. The CDR3 has 13 residues. Germline CDR1 ENHRY, CDR2 SYGVKD. V gave up 7 bases and J gave up 1 base, with 8 bases separating them. The CDR3 spells CAIKTPSGNTIYF. The CDR3 bases are TGTGCCATCAAAACACCTTCTGGAAACACCATATATTTT.

The J gene is TRBJ2-3, the V gene TRBV7-9, with D possibly matching TRBD2 (6 bases). Germline CDR1 reads SEHNR; CDR2 reads FQNEAQ (reference sequence). The V end was cut by 5 bases, the J end by 0 bases, with 15 bases between. There are 16 residues in the CDR3. The CDR3 loop is CASSPTGRGSTDTQYF. In DNA, the CDR3 is TGTGCCAGCAGCCCCACTGGACGGGGGAGCACAGATACGCAGTATTTT.

The chain is built from TRBV11-1 and TRBJ2-7; TRBD1 matches at 10 bases. Per germline, CDR1 SGHAT and CDR2 FQDESV (reference sequence). The ends lost 3 bases at V and 2 bases at J; junction bases unmatched: 7. The CDR3 consists of 16 residues. The CDR3 coding sequence is TGTGCCAGCAGCTTGGTTCGGGACAGGGGCACCTACGAGCAGTACTTC. It yields the protein CASSLVRDRGTYEQYF. The full variable domain, its missing parts supplied by reference TRBV11-1 and TRBJ2-7, is EAEVAQSPRYKITEKSQAVAFWCDPISGHATLYWYRQILGQGPELLVQFQDESVVDDSQLPKDRFSAERLKGVDSTLKIQPAELGDSAMYLCASSLVRDRGTYEQYFGPGTRLTVT.

Ten or more counts support this clone. The rearrangement joins TRBV10-3 to TRBJ2-7, with 8 bases identical to TRBD1. The V gene's germline CDR1 is ENHRY and CDR2 SYGVKD. Losses at the gene ends were 4 bases for V and 4 bases for J; bases not matched to a gene: 6. This CDR3 is 14 amino acids long. Written as DNA, the CDR3 is TGTGCCATCAGTGCCGGGACAGGAGCGTACGAGCAGTACTTC. This codes for CAISAGTGAYEQYF.

The chain combines TRBV11-2 with TRBJ2-7; TRBD2 agrees at 7 bases. Losses at the gene ends were 4 bases for V and 2 bases for J; bases not matched to a gene: 2. The CDR3 consists of 13 residues. From germline, CDR1 is SGHAT and CDR2 FQNNGV. CDR3 sequence: CASSSGRAYEQYF. The DNA of the CDR3 is TGTGCCAGCAGCTCAGGGAGGGCCTACGAGCAGTACTTC. Looking up the rest from reference TRBV11-2 and TRBJ2-7 gives the full variable domain: EAGVAQSPRYKIIEKRQSVAFWCNPISGHATLYWYQQILGQGPKLLIQFQNNGVVDDSQLPKDRFSAERLKGVDSTLKIQPAKLEDSAVYLCASSSGRAYEQYFGPGTRLTVT.

The V and J genes are TRBV7-9 and TRBJ1-2; D remains ambiguous. CDR3 size: 14 residues. V was pared by 5 bases and J by 0 bases, with 10 bases between. Germline V gene lookup returns CDR1 SEHNR and CDR2 FQNEAQ (reference sequence). The CDR3 sequence: CASSPGGANYGYTF. As DNA, the CDR3 is TGTGCCAGCAGCCCCGGCGGGGCTAACTATGGCTACACCTTC.

The sample holds a few counts of this clone. This chain uses TRBV27 with TRBJ1-5, with D tentatively TRBD1 (5 bases). Germline assignment: CDR1 MNHEY and CDR2 SMNVEV (reference sequence). Deletions cut 7 bases from V and 5 bases from J, with 12 bases between. This CDR3 is built from 13 residues. The DNA for the CDR3 is TGTGCCAGCAAGTTTCGGGGGGATCAGCCCCAGCATTTT. The encoded protein is CASKFRGDQPQHF.

The rearrangement links TRBV30 to TRBJ2-7; TRBD2 aligns across 10 bases. This CDR3 contains 15 residues. V lost 5 bases and J lost 3; bases outside the gene matches: 10. Germline CDR1 and CDR2: GTSNPN and SVGIG (reference sequence). The CDR3 loop is CAWLRSGTSVYEQYF. DNA of the CDR3: TGTGCCTGGTTAAGATCCGGGACTAGCGTCTACGAGCAGTACTTC.

The V gene is TRBV29-1, the J gene TRBJ2-1; D unclear. The CDR3 contains 11 residues. The V end was cut by 6 bases, the J end by 6 bases, with 9 bases between. Germline CDR1 reads SQVTM; CDR2 reads ANQGSEA. The CDR3 here is CSVGFPNEQFF. The DNA for the CDR3 is TGCAGCGTCGGGTTTCCCAATGAGCAGTTCTTC.

The V and J genes are TRBV2 and TRBJ1-5; D is unresolved. The CDR3 runs to 13 residues. The V end lost 10 bases, the J end lost 6 bases, and 16 bases lay between the germline ends. In germline, CDR1 is SNHLY, CDR2 FYNNEI. The CDR3: CATTPRRGQPQHF. In DNA, the CDR3 is TGTGCCACAACCCCGAGGAGAGGTCAGCCCCAGCATTTT.

The chain recombines TRBV6-4 with TRBJ1-2, with unresolved D. The CDR3 sequence is 12 residues long. V lost 2 bases, J lost 7 bases, and 8 bases lay in between. The germline gives CDR1 MRHNA, CDR2 SNTAGT. This CDR3 is CASSDGSGGYTF. CDR3 coding DNA: TGTGCCAGCAGTGACGGGTCGGGTGGCTACACCTTC.

This rearrangement joins TRBV5-4 to TRBJ1-4; unclear D gene. This CDR3 has 14 amino acids. V lost 0 bases to trimming and J lost 2 bases, with 5 bases between them. Germline loops: CDR1 SGHNT, CDR2 YYREEE (reference sequence). As DNA, the CDR3 is TGTGCCAGCAGCTTGGCGGGGACTAATGAAAAACTGTTTTTT. Its translation: CASSLAGTNEKLFF. The variable domain in full, completed from reference TRBV5-4 and TRBJ1-4, reads ETGVTQSPTHLIKTRGQQVTLRCSSQSGHNTVSWYQQALGQGPQFIFQYYREEENGRGNFPPRFSGLQFPNYSSELNVNALELDDSALYLCASSLAGTNEKLFFGSGTQLSVL.

About this clone: Relative to the germline gene, one junction end is altered; a read error may explain this. The chain has TRBV6-5 and TRBJ1-6; 9 bases align to TRBD1. The CDR3 length is 15 residues. CDR1 MNHEY and CDR2 SVGAGI come from the germline V gene. CDR3 protein: CASSDSGQGSSPLHF. The CDR3 region has the DNA TGTGCCAGCAGTGACTCCGGACAGGGGAGTTCACCCCTCCACTTT.

The V gene is TRBV27, the J gene TRBJ2-5, with 12 nucleotides matching TRBD2. V lost 7 bases, J lost 5 bases, and 8 bases stayed unmatched. This CDR3 has 15 amino acids. Germline V gene sequence: CDR1 MNHEY, CDR2 SMNVEV (reference sequence). CDR3 residues: CASMTSGGPGETQYF. CDR3 DNA sequence: TGTGCCAGCATGACTAGCGGGGGCCCCGGGGAGACCCAGTACTTC.